A single sample gave rise to the 21 T cell receptor beta chains below, sequenced in a study of blood T cell repertoires in COVID-19. Data came from immunoSEQ multiplex PCR; TCRdb stores just in-frame clones and leaves some out. In the table there are fewer than 350,000 clones, approximately 88% of which are singletons. The sequencing input was peripheral blood. Receptors originate from a young man with active or convalescent COVID-19.

The chain combines TRBV2 with TRBJ2-1; 9 nucleotides align to TRBD2. Germline loops: CDR1 SNHLY, CDR2 FYNNEI. The CDR3 totals 16 residues. Losses at the gene ends were 4 bases for V and 2 bases for J; bases not matched to a gene: 6. CDR3 sequence reads: CASSGRGGVTYNEQFF. For the CDR3, the DNA is TGTGCCAGCAGTGGACGCGGGGGGGTTACCTACAATGAGCAGTTCTTC.

The chain links TRBV5-4 to TRBJ1-3; the D gene is possibly TRBD1 (5 bases). Germline-derived CDR1 and CDR2 are SGHNT and YYREEE (reference sequence). V lost 2 bases, J lost 4 bases, and 10 bases lay in between. This CDR3 has 14 residues. The CDR3 sequence is CASSFPGSGNTIYF. The CDR3 DNA sequence: TGTGCCAGCAGCTTTCCAGGGTCCGGAAACACCATATATTTT. Based on the CDR3 plus reference TRBV5-4 and TRBJ1-3, the full variable domain is ETGVTQSPTHLIKTRGQQVTLRCSSQSGHNTVSWYQQALGQGPQFIFQYYREEENGRGNFPPRFSGLQFPNYSSELNVNALELDDSALYLCASSFPGSGNTIYFGEGSWLTVV.

The gene calls are TRBV19 and TRBJ1-6, with D unclear. CDR3 length: 15 amino acids. Germline CDR1 and CDR2: LNHDA and SQIVND (reference sequence). Trimming left V 5 bases short and J 7 bases short, with 15 bases between. CDR3 amino acids: CASSPRPGGNSPLHF. The CDR3 DNA reads TGTGCCAGTAGTCCGCGGCCCGGCGGAAATTCACCCCTCCACTTT.

The chain has TRBV10-1 and TRBJ2-2; no clear D gene. This CDR3 is 12 amino acids long. CDR1 and CDR2 from the germline V gene are WNHNN and SYGVQD (reference sequence). Trimming shortened V by 3 bases and J by 6 bases, and 5 bases separated the two germline ends. The CDR3 region is CASSDIPGELFF. In nucleotides, the CDR3 is TGCGCCAGCAGTGACATCCCCGGGGAGCTGTTTTTT.

The CDR3 region has the DNA TGTGCCAGCAGTCCGTCCGGGGGGGCCTTACAATGGGAGCAGTTCTTC. As protein: CASSPSGGALQWEQFF. The genes are TRBV7-2 and TRBJ2-1; TRBD2 matches at 8 bases. Germline loops: CDR1 SGHTA, CDR2 FQGNSA. This CDR3 has 16 residues. After removal of 6 bases from V and 10 bases from J, the junction contained 17 bases not matched to a gene.

This clone was observed a handful of times. This chain links TRBV4-2 with TRBJ1-4; D perhaps matches TRBD1 (6 bases). Germline V gene sequence: CDR1 LGHNA, CDR2 YNFKEQ. CDR3 length: 14 amino acids. Trimming removed 4 bases from V and 4 bases from J, with 10 bases in between. CDR3 amino acids: CASSPGQHNEKLFF. The CDR3 nucleotides read TGTGCCAGCAGCCCGGGACAACATAATGAAAAACTGTTTTTT.

The J gene is TRBJ2-7, the V gene TRBV7-9; 7 bases are shared with TRBD1. The CDR3 covers 13 residues. The germline gives CDR1 SEHNR, CDR2 FQNEAQ (reference sequence). The V segment lost 5 bases and the J segment 5 bases; nucleotides outside the gene matches: 6. The CDR3 spells CASSPGGINEQYF. CDR3 in DNA: TGTGCCAGCAGCCCAGGGGGTATCAACGAGCAGTACTTC.

The chain couples TRBV18 to TRBJ1-2, with D uncertain. V gave up 3 bases and J gave up 1 base, with 15 bases separating them. The CDR3 has 16 amino acids. Germline lookup yields CDR1 KGHSH and CDR2 LQKENI. In DNA, the CDR3 is TGTGCCAGCTCACCCACAGTGACGCATAGTAACTATGGCTACACCTTC. Translated: CASSPTVTHSNYGYTF.

The rearrangement links TRBV7-6 to TRBJ2-3; TRBD2 aligns across 15 bases. The CDR3 is made up of 20 amino acids. V dropped 6 bases and J dropped 6; count of bases not matched to a gene: 19. Looked up from germline, CDR1 is SGHVS and CDR2 is FNYEAQ. CDR3 coding DNA: TGTGCCAGCAGTTTCCCGGGACTAGCGGGGGGCACGGACTTCGTGGATACGCAGTATTTT. Amino acid sequence: CASSFPGLAGGTDFVDTQYF.

The chain recombines TRBV6-5 with TRBJ1-1, with D perhaps matching TRBD1 (5 bases). Per the germline V gene, CDR1 is MNHEY and CDR2 is SVGAGI. Trimming pared 1 base from V and 0 bases from J, leaving 9 bases between. This CDR3 is 15 amino acids long. The CDR3 sequence: CASSYWGEVNTEAFF. CDR3 in DNA: TGTGCCAGCAGTTACTGGGGGGAAGTGAACACTGAAGCTTTCTTT.

This chain uses TRBV27 with TRBJ2-7, with 11 bases fitting TRBD2. The CDR3 length is 17 residues. The junction had 10 bases not matched to a gene; V was cut back by 3 bases and J by 3 bases. Germline-derived CDR1 and CDR2 are MNHEY and SMNVEV (reference sequence). Written as DNA, the CDR3 is TGTGCCAGCAGTTTCAAGGCTAGCGGGGGGAGGTACTACGAGCAGTACTTC. It translates to CASSFKASGGRYYEQYF.

V and J are TRBV10-3 and TRBJ1-2; a possible D gene is TRBD1 (6 bases). With 6 bases removed from V and 4 bases from J, the gap between germline ends came to 24 bases. The CDR3 has 17 residues. CDR1 ENHRY and CDR2 SYGVKD come from the germline V gene. Here the CDR3 DNA reads TGTGCCATCAGGCCCGAGTCGCCGGGGGGCGGGAGCTATGGCTACACCTTC. Amino acid sequence: CAIRPESPGGGSYGYTF.

This clone was detected once. This chain connects TRBV7-9 to TRBJ1-1; D not certain. The CDR3 runs to 12 residues. V lost 5 bases, J lost 7 bases, and 11 bases lay in between. Germline V gene lookup returns CDR1 SEHNR and CDR2 FQNEAQ (reference sequence). The CDR3 sequence is CASSLPSFEAFF. Written as DNA, the CDR3 is TGTGCCAGCAGCCTCCCCAGTTTTGAAGCTTTCTTT.

V is TRBV7-9 and J is TRBJ1-2, with a tentative D call TRBD1 (5 bases). CDR3 length: 15 amino acids. Per the germline V gene, CDR1 is SEHNR and CDR2 is FQNEAQ (reference sequence). The V and J ends lost 3 bases and 4 bases respectively, with 15 bases between them. CDR3 residues: CASSLGSQALYGYTF. The CDR3, as DNA: TGTGCCAGCAGCTTGGGGTCACAGGCCCTCTATGGCTACACCTTC.

In this sample, this clone turned up a few times. The rearrangement uses TRBV27 and TRBJ2-5; 11 bases align to TRBD2. The CDR3 is 16 amino acids. The trim removed 2 bases at V and 2 bases at J, leaving 4 bases unmatched. Germline-derived CDR1 and CDR2 are MNHEY and SMNVEV (reference sequence). CDR3: CASSLGTSGAQETQYF. CDR3 in DNA: TGTGCCAGCAGTTTAGGGACTAGCGGTGCACAAGAGACCCAGTACTTC.

The chain carries TRBV15 and TRBJ2-6; a possible D gene is TRBD1 (5 bases). Germline CDR1 LNHNV, CDR2 YYDKDF (reference sequence). This CDR3 has 20 residues. Trimming stripped 3 bases from V and 0 bases from J, with 21 bases between. CDR3 loop: CATSRIYATDTRSGANVLTF. The CDR3, as DNA: TGTGCCACCAGCAGGATATACGCGACAGACACTCGCTCTGGGGCCAACGTCCTGACTTTC. The full variable domain, rest sourced from reference TRBV15 and TRBJ2-6, is DAMVIQNPRYQVTQFGKPVTLSCSQTLNHNVMYWYQQKSSQAPKLLFHYYDKDFNNEADTPDNFQSRRPNTSFCFLDIRSPGLGDTAMYLCATSRIYATDTRSGANVLTFGAGSRLTVL.

V is TRBV7-9 and J is TRBJ1-3, with TRBD1 matching 10 bases. Germline V gives CDR1 SEHNR, CDR2 FQNEAQ (reference sequence). CDR3 length: 18 residues. Trimming cost V 0 bases and J 4 bases; bases outside gene matches: 9. The CDR3 DNA follows: TGTGCCAGCAGCTTAGCCCGTCCCGGGACAGGGGACGGAAACACCATATATTTT. Amino acids: CASSLARPGTGDGNTIYF.

This clone was observed once. The chain employs TRBV7-2 and TRBJ2-1, with 9 bases lining up with TRBD2. Trimming at V came to 8 bases and at J to 6 bases, leaving 5 bases not matched to a gene. CDR3 length: 13 residues. The V gene's germline CDR1 is SGHTA and CDR2 FQGNSA. The CDR3 here is CASSGGGVNEQFF. As DNA, the CDR3 is TGTGCCAGCTCTGGCGGGGGGGTCAATGAGCAGTTCTTC.

The chain employs TRBV6-5 and TRBJ1-2, with D maybe TRBD1 (5 bases). This CDR3 has 14 amino acids. Germline CDR1 MNHEY, CDR2 SVGAGI. Trimming left V 10 bases short and J 2 bases short, with 17 bases between. CDR3 sequence (DNA): TGTGCCACCTCAGTGGGCGCAGGGAACTATGGCTACACCTTC. Its translation: CATSVGAGNYGYTF.

The chain is built from TRBV7-7 and TRBJ2-2, with 8 bases that match TRBD2. The length of the CDR3 is 15 residues. The V gene end was trimmed by 5 bases and the J gene end by 5 bases; junction bases not matched to a gene: 7. Germline CDR1 SSHAT, CDR2 FNYEAQ (reference sequence). The CDR3 here is CASSKGLERTGELFF. For the CDR3, the DNA is TGTGCCAGCAGCAAGGGACTAGAGCGTACCGGGGAGCTGTTTTTT.

The chain is built from TRBV10-3 and TRBJ2-5, with TRBD2 matching 8 bases. The CDR3 is 16 amino acids. Trimming cost V 2 bases and J 6 bases; bases outside gene matches: 11. Germline assignment: CDR1 ENHRY and CDR2 SYGVKD. The CDR3 coding sequence is TGTGCCATCAGTGAGGTCCTCCGGGGGGGCAGCAAGACCCAGTACTTC. This gives the protein CAISEVLRGGSKTQYF.